This T cell receptor beta chain was sequenced during a study of blood T cell repertoires in COVID-19. CDR3 size: 16 residues. The junction had 12 bases not matched to a gene; V was cut back by 5 bases and J by 5 bases. CDR1 and CDR2 from the germline V gene are MDHEN and SYDVKM. Clones were sequenced by immunoSEQ multiplex PCR, and TCRdb holds only the in-frame ones, with some missing. Of roughly 410,000 clones listed, about 91% were seen once; the top ten hold about 1.6%. Material: peripheral blood. This receptor was taken from a woman in her 40s with COVID-19, enrolled during active disease. The chain joins TRBV28 to TRBJ1-1, with 9 bases that match TRBD1. The CDR3 DNA reads TGTGCCAGCAGTCGACAGGGGGGATTTCTGGGGACTGAAGCTTTCTTT. Translating it yields CASSRQGGFLGTEAFF.